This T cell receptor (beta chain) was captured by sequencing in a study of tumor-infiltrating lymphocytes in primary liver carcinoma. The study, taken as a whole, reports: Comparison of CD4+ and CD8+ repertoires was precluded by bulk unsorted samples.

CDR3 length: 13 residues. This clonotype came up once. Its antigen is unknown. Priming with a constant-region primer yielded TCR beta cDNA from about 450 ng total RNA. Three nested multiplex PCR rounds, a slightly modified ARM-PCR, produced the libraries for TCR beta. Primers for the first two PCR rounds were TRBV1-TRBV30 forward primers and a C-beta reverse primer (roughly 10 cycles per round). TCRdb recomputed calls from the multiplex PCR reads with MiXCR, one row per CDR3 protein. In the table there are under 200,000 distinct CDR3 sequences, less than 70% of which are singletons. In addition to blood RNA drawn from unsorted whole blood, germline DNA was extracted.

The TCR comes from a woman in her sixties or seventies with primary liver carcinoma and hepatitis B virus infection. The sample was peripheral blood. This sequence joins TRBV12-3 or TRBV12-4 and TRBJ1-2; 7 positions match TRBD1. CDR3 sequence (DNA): TGTGTCAACAGTTTAGGGACAGCTTATGGCTACACCTTC. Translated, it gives CVNSLGTAYGYTF.